This T cell receptor (beta chain) was recovered during a study of T-cell reconstitution after alpha-beta-depleted transplantation in children. The CDR3 covers 11 residues. Germline CDR1 is DFQATT and CDR2 is SNEGSKA (reference sequence). V was trimmed by 8 bases and J by 4 bases, leaving 12 bases between them. Preparation of the TCRbeta library used unique molecular identifiers. TCRdb processed the PCR reads anew with MiXCR; each CDR3 protein has one entry. In the table there are approximately 170,000 distinct CDR3 sequences, around 10% of which are singletons. Study-wide points: Alpha-beta T cells present about two months after transplant were reported to originate from several hundred expanded graft clones.

This clonotype occurred many times. Its antigen is unknown. The specimen comprised PBMCs, sampled before TCRalphabeta/CD19-depleted stem cell transplant. This clonotype originated in a boy younger than 10 with acute myeloid leukemia, due to receive a stem cell transplant. This chain connects TRBV20-1 to TRBJ2-7, with D possibly matching TRBD2 (5 bases). The CDR3 sequence is CSTPGKYEQYF. The CDR3 region has the DNA TGCAGTACCCCCGGGAAGTACGAGCAGTACTTC.